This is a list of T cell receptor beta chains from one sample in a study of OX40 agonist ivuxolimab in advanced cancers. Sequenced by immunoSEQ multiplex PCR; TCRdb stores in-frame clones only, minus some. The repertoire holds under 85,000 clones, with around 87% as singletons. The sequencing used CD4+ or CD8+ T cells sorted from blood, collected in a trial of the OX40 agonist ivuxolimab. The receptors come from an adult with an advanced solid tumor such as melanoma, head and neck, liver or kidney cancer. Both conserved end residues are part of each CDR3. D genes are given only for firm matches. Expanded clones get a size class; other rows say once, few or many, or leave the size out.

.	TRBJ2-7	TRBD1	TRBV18	TGTGCCAGCTCACCCGGGACAGGGAGTACCTACGAGCAGTACTTC	CASSPGTGSTYEQYF
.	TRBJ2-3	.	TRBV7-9	TGTGCCAGCAGCCCTAACACAGATACGCAGTATTTT	CASSPNTDTQYF
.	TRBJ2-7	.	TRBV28	TGTGCCAGCAGACCCTCTAGTTCCTACGAGCAGTACTTC	CASRPSSSYEQYF
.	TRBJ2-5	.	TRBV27	TGTGCCAGCAGTTATCATTCCGGGGGAGAGACCCAGTACTTC	CASSYHSGGETQYF
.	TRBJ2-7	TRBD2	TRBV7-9	TGTGCCAGCAGCTCCGGACTAGCGACCAGCTACGAGCAGTACTTC	CASSSGLATSYEQYF
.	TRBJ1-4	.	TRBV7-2	TGTGCCAGCAGCCGACAGGCAACTAATGAAAAACTGTTTTTT	CASSRQATNEKLFF
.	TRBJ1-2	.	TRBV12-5	TGTGCTAGTGGTTTTAACCATCGCTATGGCTACACCTTC	CASGFNHRYGYTF
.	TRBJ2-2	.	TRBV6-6	TGTGCCAGCACCTCTGGAACCGGGGAGCTGTTTTTT	CASTSGTGELFF
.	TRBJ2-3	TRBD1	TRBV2	TGTGCCAGCGCATGGACAGGAGGCACAGATACGCAGTATTTT	CASAWTGGTDTQYF
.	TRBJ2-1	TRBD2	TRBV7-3	TGTGCCAGCAGCTCCAGACTAGCGAATGAGCAGTTCTTC	CASSSRLANEQFF
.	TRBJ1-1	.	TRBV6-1	TGTGCCAGCAGTGAAACTCAGGGTACTGAAGCTTTCTTT	CASSETQGTEAFF
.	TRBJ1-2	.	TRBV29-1	TGCAGCGTTGAAGGAAACTATGGCTACACCTTC	CSVEGNYGYTF
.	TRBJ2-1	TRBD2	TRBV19	TGTGCCAGTAGTATTACTAGCGGGAGTGCATATGAGCAGTTCTTC	CASSITSGSAYEQFF
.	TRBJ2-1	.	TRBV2	TGTGCCAGCAGTGAACAGGACTCTTCATTGACGTATGAGCAGTTCTTC	CASSEQDSSLTYEQFF
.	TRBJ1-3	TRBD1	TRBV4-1	TGCGCCAGCAGCCCCTCAGGGACAGGGCGGAACACCATATATTTT	CASSPSGTGRNTIYF
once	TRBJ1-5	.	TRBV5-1	TGCGCCAGCCCCCCCTCAGGGCATAGTAATCAGCCCCAGCATTTT	CASPPSGHSNQPQHF
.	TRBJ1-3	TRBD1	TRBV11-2	TGTGCCAGCAGCTTAGACACAGGGGGTGGAAACACCATATATTTT	CASSLDTGGGNTIYF
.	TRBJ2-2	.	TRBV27	TGTGCCAGCAGCTTGGACCGGATTCGCGGGGAGCTGTTTTTT	CASSLDRIRGELFF
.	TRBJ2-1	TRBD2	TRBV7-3	TGTGCCAGCAGCCCTCTAGCGGGAGGGCCCAATGAGCAGTTCTTC	CASSPLAGGPNEQFF
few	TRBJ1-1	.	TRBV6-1	TGTGCCAGCAGTGGAGGGGGTGGAATCACTGAAGCTTTCTTT	CASSGGGGITEAFF
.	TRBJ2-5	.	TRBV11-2	TGTGCCAGCAGCCCCCTGGAGACCCAGTACTTC	CASSPLETQYF
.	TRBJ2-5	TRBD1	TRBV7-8	TGTGCCAGCAGCTTAGAACCTACGACAGGGCAAGAGACCCAGTACTTC	CASSLEPTTGQETQYF
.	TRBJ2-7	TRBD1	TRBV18	TGTGCCAGCTCACTTCAGGGGGCCGGATACGAGCAGTACTTC	CASSLQGAGYEQYF
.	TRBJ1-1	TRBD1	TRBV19	TGTGCCAGTAGCCGGGACAGGGTGAACACTGAAGCTTTCTTT	CASSRDRVNTEAFF
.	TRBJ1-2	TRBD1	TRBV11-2	TGTGCCAGCAGCCTCACTACCGGGACAGGGTATGGCTACACCTTC	CASSLTTGTGYGYTF
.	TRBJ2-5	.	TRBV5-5	TGTGCCAGCAGCTTGTCCCCAGCGAGGTTAGAGACCCAGTACTTC	CASSLSPARLETQYF
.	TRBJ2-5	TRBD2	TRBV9	TGTGCCAGCAGCCCTCGACTAGCGGGAGGGCAAGAGACCCAGTACTTC	CASSPRLAGGQETQYF
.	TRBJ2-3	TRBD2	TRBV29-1	TGCAGCGTTGAAGAGCGGGAGAGGGATACGCAGTATTTT	CSVEERERDTQYF
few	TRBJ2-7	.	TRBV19	TGTGCCAGTAGTCCGAGACAGGACTCCGAGCAGTACTTC	CASSPRQDSEQYF
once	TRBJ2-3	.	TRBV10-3	TGTGCCATCAGTGCTGCTGGTACAGATACGCAGTATTTT	CAISAAGTDTQYF
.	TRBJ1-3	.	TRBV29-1	TGCAGCGTTGAGGTTTTCTCTGGAAACACCATATATTTT	CSVEVFSGNTIYF